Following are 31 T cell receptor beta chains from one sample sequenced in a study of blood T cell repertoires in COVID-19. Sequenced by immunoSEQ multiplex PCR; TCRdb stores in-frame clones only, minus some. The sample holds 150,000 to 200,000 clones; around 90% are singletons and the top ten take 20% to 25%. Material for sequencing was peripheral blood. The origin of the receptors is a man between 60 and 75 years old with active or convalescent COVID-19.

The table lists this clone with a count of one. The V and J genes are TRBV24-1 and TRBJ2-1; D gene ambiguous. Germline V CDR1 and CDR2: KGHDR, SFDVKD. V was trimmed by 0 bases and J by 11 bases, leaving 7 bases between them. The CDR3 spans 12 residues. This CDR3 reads CATSDLQLKQFF. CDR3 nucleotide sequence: TGTGCCACCAGTGATTTGCAACTGAAGCAGTTCTTC.

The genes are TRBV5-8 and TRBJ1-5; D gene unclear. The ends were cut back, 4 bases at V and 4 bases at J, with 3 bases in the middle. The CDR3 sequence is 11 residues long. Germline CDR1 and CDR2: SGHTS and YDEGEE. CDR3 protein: CASSLNQPQHF. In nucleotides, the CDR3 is TGTGCCAGCAGCCTTAATCAGCCCCAGCATTTT.

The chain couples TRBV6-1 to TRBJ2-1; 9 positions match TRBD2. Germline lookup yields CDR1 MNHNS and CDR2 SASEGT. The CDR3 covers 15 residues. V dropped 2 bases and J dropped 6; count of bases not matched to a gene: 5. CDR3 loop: CASSELGGGANEQFF. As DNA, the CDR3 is TGTGCCAGCAGTGAACTGGGCGGGGGGGCCAATGAGCAGTTCTTC.

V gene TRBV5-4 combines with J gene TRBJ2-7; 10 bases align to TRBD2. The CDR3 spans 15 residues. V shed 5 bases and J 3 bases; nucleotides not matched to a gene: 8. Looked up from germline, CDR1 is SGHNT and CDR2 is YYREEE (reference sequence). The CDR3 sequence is CASSLKLAGSYEQYF. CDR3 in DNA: TGTGCCAGCAGTTTAAAACTAGCGGGGAGCTACGAGCAGTACTTC.

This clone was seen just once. CDR3 in amino acids: CASGGRDEQYF. The CDR3 DNA is TGTGCCAGTGGGGGCCGGGACGAGCAGTACTTC. The rearrangement links TRBV19 to TRBJ2-7; possible D gene TRBD1, 6 bases. The V end lost 8 bases, the J end lost 5 bases, and 10 bases lay between the germline ends. The CDR3 runs to 11 residues. The germline V gene encodes CDR1 LNHDA and CDR2 SQIVND (reference sequence). Together with reference TRBV19 and TRBJ2-7, the CDR3 gives the full variable domain: DGGITQSPKYLFRKEGQNVTLSCEQNLNHDAMYWYRQDPGQGLRLIYYSQIVNDFQKGDIAEGYSVSREKKESFPLTVTSAQKNPTAFYLCASGGRDEQYFGPGTRLTVT.

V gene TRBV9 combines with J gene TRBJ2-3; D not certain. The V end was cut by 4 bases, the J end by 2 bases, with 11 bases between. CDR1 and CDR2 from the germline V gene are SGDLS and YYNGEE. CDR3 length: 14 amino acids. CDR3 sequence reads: CASSSRSLTDTQYF. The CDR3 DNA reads TGTGCCAGCAGCTCCCGTTCCCTCACAGATACGCAGTATTTT.

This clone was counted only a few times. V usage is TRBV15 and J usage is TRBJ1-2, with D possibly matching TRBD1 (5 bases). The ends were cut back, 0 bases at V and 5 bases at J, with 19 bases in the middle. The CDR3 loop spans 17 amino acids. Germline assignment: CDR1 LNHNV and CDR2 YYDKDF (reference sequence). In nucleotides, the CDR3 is TGTGCCACCAGCAGAGATGGGGGGGTGGCTTCGAAGTATGGCTACACCTTC. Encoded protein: CATSRDGGVASKYGYTF.

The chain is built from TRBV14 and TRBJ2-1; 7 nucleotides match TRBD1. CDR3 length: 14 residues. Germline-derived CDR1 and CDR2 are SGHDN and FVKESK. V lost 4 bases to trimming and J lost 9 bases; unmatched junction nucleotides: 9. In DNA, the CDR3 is TGTGCCAGCAGCCCAACAGGGGTGGGGAGTGAGCAGTTCTTC. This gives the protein CASSPTGVGSEQFF.

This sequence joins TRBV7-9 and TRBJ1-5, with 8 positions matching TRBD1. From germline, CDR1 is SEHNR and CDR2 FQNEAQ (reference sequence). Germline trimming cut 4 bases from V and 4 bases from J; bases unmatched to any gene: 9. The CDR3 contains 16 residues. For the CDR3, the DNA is TGTGCCAGCAGCTCCGGACAGGGCAAAATTAATCAGCCCCAGCATTTT. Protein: CASSSGQGKINQPQHF.

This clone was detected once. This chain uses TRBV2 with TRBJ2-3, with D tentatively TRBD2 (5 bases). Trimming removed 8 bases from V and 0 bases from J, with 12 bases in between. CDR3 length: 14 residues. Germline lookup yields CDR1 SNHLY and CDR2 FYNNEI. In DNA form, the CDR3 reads TGTGCCAGCTGCCGGGGTGTAAGCACAGATACGCAGTATTTT. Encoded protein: CASCRGVSTDTQYF.

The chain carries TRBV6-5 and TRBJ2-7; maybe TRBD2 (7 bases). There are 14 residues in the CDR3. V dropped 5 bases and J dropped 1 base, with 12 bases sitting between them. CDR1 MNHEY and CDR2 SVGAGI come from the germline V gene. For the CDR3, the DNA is TGTGCCAGCAGTAGGGGGGGGCCGTCCTACGAGCAGTACTTC. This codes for CASSRGGPSYEQYF.

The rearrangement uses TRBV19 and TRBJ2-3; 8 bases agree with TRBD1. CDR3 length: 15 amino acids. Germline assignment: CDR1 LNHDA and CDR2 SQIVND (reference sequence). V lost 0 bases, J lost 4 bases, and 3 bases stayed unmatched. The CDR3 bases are TGTGCCAGTAGTATAGACGGACAGGGAGCAGATACGCAGTATTTT. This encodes CASSIDGQGADTQYF.

Here the CDR3 DNA reads TGTGCCAGCAGCCACGGGACAGGGAACCCCCAGCATTTT. Protein: CASSHGTGNPQHF. The chain recombines TRBV11-1 with TRBJ1-5; 9 nucleotides align to TRBD1. CDR3 length: 13 amino acids. In germline, CDR1 is SGHAT, CDR2 FQDESV (reference sequence). V gave up 5 bases and J gave up 10 bases; unmatched junction bases: 6.

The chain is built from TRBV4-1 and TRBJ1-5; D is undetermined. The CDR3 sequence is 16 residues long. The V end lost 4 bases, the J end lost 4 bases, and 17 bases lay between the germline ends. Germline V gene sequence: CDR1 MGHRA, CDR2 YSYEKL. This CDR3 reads CASSPNPSLDNQPQHF. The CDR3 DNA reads TGCGCCAGCAGCCCGAACCCTTCACTCGATAATCAGCCCCAGCATTTT.

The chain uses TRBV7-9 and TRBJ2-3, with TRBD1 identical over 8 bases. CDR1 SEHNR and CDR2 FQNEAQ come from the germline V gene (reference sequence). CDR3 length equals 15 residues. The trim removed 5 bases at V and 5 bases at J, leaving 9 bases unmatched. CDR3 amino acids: CASSQGQVRGDTQYF. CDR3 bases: TGTGCCAGCAGCCAGGGACAGGTTCGAGGAGATACGCAGTATTTT. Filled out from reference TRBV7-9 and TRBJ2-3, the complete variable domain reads DTGVSQNPRHKITKRGQNVTFRCDPISEHNRLYWYRQTLGQGPEFLTYFQNEAQLEKSRLLSDRFSAERPKGSFSTLEIQRTEQGDSAMYLCASSQGQVRGDTQYFGPGTRLTVL.

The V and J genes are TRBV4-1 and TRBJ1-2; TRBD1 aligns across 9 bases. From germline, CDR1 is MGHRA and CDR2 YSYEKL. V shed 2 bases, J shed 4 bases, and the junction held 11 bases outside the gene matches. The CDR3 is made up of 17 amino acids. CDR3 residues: CASSQTPGQGTLYGYTF. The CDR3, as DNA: TGCGCCAGCAGCCAAACACCGGGACAGGGAACACTCTATGGCTACACCTTC.

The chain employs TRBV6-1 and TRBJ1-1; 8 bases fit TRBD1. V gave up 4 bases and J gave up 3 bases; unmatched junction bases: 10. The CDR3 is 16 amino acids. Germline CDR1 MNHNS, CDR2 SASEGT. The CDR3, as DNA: TGTGCCAGCAGTGTATACAGGCAGACAGGGGACACTGAAGCTTTCTTT. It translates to CASSVYRQTGDTEAFF.

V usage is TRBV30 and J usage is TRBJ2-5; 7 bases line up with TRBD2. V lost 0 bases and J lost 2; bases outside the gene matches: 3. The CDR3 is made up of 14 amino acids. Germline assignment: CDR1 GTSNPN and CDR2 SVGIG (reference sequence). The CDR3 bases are TGTGCCTGGAGTGTCCCAGCGGGGCAAGAGACCCAGTACTTC. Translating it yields CAWSVPAGQETQYF.

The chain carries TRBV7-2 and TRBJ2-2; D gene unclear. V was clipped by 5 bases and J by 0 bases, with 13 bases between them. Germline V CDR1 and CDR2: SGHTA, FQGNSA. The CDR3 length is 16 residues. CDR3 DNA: TGTGCCAGCAGCCCCTTCGAGATTGCGAACACCGGGGAGCTGTTTTTT. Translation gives CASSPFEIANTGELFF.

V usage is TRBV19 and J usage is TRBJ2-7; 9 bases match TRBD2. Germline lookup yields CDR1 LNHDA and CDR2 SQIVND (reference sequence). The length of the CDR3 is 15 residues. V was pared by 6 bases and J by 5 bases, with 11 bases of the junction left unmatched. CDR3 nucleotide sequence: TGTGCCAGTAGCCTCGTGCGGGGGGGCTACAACGAGCAGTACTTC. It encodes CASSLVRGGYNEQYF.

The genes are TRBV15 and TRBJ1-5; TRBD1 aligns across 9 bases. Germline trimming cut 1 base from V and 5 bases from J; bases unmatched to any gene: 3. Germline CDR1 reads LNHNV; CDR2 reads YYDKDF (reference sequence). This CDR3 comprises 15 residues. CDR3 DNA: TGTGCCACCAGCAGAGCACAGGGGGCTCATCAGCCCCAGCATTTT. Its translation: CATSRAQGAHQPQHF.

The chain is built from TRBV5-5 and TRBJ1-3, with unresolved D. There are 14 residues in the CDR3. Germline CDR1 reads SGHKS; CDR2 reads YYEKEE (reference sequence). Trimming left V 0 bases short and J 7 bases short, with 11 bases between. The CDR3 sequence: CASSLGVGSNTIYF. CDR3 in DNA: TGTGCCAGCAGCTTGGGGGTGGGCTCGAACACCATATATTTT.

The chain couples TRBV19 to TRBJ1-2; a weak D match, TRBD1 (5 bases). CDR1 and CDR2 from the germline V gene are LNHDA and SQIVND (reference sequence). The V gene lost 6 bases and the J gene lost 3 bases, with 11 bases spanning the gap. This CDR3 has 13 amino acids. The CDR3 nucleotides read TGTGCCAGTAGCAAGGGCAGGGACTATGGCTACACCTTC. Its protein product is CASSKGRDYGYTF.

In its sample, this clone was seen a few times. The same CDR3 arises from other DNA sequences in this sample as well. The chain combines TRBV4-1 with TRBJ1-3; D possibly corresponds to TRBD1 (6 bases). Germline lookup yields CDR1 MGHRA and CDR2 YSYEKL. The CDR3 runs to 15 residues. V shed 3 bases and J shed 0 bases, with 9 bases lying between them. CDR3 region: CASSQGQISGNTIYF. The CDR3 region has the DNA TGCGCCAGCAGCCAGGGACAAATCTCTGGAAACACCATATATTTT.

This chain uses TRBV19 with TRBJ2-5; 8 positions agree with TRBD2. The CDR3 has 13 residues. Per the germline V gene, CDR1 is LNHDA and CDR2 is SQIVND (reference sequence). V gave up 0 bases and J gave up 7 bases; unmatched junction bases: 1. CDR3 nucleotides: TGTGCCAGTAGTATAGATCGGGGGGGGACCCAGTACTTC. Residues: CASSIDRGGTQYF.

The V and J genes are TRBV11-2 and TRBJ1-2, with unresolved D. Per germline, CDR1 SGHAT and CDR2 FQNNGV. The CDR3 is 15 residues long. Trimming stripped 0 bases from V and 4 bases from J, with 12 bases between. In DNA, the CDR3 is TGTGCCAGCAGCTTAGACCCGGACCGGGGCTATGGCTACACCTTC. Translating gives CASSLDPDRGYGYTF.

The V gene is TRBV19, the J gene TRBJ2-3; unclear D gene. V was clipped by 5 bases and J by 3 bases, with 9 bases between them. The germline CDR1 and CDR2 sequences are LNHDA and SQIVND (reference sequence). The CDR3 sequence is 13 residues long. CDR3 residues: CASSSPSTDTQYF. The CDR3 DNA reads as TGTGCCAGTAGTTCCCCCTCTACAGATACGCAGTATTTT.

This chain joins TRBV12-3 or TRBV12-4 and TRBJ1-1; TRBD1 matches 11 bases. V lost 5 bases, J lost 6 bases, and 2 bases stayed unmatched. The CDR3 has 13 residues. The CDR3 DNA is TGTGCCAGCAGTCTGGGACAGGGGGCTGAAGCTTTCTTT. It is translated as CASSLGQGAEAFF.

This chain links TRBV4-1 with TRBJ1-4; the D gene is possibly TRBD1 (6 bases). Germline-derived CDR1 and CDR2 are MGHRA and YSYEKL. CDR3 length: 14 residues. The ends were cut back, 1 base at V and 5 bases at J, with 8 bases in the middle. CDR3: CASSQGTVNEKLFF. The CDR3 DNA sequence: TGCGCCAGCAGCCAAGGGACAGTAAATGAAAAACTGTTTTTT.

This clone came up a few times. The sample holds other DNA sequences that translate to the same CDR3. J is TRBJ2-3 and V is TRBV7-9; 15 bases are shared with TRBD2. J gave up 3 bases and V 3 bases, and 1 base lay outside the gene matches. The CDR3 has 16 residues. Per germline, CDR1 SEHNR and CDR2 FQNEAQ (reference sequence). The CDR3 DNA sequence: TGTGCCAGCAGCTTGGGACTAGCGGGGGGTACAGATACGCAGTATTTT. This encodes CASSLGLAGGTDTQYF.

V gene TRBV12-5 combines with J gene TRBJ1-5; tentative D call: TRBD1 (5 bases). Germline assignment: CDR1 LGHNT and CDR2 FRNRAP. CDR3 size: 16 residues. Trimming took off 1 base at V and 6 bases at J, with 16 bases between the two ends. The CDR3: CASGLALTGGTQPQHF. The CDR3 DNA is TGTGCTAGTGGTTTGGCACTCACGGGAGGGACTCAGCCCCAGCATTTT.